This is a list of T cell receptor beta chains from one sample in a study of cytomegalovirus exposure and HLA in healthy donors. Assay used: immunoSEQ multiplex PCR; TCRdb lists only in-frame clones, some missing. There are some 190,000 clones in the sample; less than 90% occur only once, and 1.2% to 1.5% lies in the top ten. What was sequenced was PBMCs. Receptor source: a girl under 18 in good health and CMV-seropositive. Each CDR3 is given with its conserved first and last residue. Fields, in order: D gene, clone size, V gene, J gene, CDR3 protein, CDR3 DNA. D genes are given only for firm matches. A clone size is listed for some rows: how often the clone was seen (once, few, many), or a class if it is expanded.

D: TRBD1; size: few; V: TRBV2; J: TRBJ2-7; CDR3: CASSEGQGVYEQYF; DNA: TGTGCCAGCAGTGAGGGACAGGGGGTCTACGAGCAGTACTTC
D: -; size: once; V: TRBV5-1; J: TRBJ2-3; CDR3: CASSLVGGQPDTQYF; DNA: TGCGCCAGCAGCTTGGTGGGTGGACAGCCAGATACGCAGTATTTT
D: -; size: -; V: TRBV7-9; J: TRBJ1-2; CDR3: CASSTPFQGGYTF; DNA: TGTGCCAGCAGCACCCCTTTTCAGGGGGGCTACACCTTC
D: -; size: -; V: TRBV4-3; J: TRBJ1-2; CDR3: CASSQDHTAYGYTF; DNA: TGCGCCAGCAGCCAAGATCACACAGCCTATGGCTACACCTTC
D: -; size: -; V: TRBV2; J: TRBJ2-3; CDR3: CASRLGTRTDTQYF; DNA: TGTGCCAGCAGGCTTGGGACACGGACAGATACGCAGTATTTT
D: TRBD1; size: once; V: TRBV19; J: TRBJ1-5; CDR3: CASSITGDGQPQHF; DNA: TGTGCCAGTAGTATAACAGGGGATGGCCAGCCCCAGCATTTT
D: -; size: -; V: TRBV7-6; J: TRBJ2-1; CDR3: CASSPRRAGSSYNEQFF; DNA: TGTGCCAGCAGCCCCCGTCGGGCGGGTAGCTCCTACAATGAGCAGTTCTTC
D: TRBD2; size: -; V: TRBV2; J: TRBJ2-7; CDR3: CASRVGPGTSGRLRYEQYF; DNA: TGTGCCAGCAGAGTTGGGCCCGGGACTAGCGGGAGGCTACGCTACGAGCAGTACTTC
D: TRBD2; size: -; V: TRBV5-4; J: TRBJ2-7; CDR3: CASSRGPFRTSGNLPYEQYF; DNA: TGTGCCAGCAGCCGGGGACCCTTTAGGACTAGCGGGAATCTACCGTACGAGCAGTACTTC
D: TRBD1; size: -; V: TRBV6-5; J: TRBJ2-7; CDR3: CASTRDRGYEQYF; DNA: TGTGCCAGCACCCGAGACAGGGGCTACGAGCAGTACTTC